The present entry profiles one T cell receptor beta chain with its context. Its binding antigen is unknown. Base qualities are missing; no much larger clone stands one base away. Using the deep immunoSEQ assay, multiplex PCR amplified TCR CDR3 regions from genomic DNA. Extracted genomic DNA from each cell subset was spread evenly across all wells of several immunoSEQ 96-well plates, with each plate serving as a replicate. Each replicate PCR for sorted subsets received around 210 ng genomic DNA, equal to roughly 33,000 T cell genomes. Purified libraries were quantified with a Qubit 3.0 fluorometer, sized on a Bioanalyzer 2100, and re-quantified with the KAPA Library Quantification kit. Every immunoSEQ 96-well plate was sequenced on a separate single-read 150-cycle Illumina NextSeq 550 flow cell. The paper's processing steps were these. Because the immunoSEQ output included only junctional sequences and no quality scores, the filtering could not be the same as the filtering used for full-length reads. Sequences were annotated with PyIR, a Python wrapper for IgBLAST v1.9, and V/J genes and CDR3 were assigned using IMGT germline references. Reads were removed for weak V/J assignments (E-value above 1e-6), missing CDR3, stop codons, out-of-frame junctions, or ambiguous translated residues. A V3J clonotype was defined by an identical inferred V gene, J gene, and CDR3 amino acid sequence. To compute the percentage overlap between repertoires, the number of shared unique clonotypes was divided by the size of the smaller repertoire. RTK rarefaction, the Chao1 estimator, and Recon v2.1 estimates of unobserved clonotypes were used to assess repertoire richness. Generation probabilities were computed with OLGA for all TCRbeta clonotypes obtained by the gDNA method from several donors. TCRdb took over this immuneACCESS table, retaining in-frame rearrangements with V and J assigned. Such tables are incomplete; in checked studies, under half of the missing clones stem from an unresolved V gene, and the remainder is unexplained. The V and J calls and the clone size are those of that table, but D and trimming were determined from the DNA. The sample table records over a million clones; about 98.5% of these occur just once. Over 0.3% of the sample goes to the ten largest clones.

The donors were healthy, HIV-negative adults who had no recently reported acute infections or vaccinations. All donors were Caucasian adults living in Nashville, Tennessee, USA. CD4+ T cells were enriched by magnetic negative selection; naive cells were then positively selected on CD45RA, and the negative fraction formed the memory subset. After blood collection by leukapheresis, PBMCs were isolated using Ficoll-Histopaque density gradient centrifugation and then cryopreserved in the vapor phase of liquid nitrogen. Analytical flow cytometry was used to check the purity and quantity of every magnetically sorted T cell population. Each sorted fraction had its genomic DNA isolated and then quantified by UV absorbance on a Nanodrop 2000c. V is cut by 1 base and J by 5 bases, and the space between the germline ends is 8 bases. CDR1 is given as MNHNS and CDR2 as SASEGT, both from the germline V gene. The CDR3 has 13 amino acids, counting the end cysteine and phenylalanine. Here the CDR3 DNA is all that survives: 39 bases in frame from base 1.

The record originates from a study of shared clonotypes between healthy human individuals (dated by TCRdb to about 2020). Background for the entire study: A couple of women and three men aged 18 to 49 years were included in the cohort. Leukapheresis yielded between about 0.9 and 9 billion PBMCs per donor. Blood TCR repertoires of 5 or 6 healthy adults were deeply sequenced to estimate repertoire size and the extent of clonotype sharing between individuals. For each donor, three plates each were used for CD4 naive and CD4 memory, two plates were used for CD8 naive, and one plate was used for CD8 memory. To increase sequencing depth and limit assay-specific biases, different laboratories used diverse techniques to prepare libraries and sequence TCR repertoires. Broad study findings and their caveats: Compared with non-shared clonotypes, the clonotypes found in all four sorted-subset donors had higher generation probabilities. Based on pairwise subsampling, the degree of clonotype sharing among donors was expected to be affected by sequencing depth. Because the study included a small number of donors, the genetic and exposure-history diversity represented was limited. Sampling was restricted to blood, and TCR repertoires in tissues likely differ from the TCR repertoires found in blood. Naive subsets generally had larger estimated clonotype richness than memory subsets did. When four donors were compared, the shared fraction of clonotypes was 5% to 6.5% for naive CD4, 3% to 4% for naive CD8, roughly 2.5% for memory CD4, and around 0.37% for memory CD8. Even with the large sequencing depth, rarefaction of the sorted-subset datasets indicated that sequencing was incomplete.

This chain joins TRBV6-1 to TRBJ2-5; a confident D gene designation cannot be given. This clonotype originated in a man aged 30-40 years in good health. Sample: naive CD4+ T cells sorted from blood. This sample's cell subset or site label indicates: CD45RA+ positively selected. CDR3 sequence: CASSEGTRETQYF. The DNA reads TGTGCCAGCAGTGAAGGGACCAGGGAGACCCAGTACTTC.